This T cell receptor (beta chain) was identified in a study of CD8 T cells in ankylosing spondylitis. Findings and caveats of the study: Among TCR beta sequences, a motif of fewer than 10 highly homologous variants appeared characteristic of ankylosing spondylitis blood.

There are a few counts of this clonotype. Antigen: not known. CDR1 is DFQATT and CDR2 is SNEGSKA in the germline V gene (reference sequence). The CDR3 runs 14 residues. V lost 1 base and J lost 4, with 13 bases in between. TCRdb ran MiXCR on the 5' RACE reads and lists one entry per CDR3 protein. The sample consists of about 700,000 distinct CDR3 sequences, around 20% of them appearing once. V gene TRBV20-1 combines with J gene TRBJ2-5; no definite D call. Sequenced material: blood, either unsorted or a sorted T cell fraction (not recorded which). This clonotype was sampled from a male donor with ankylosing spondylitis. The CDR3 sequence: CSARGYPWGETQYF. The DNA of the CDR3 is TGCAGTGCTAGAGGGTACCCCTGGGGAGAGACCCAGTACTTC.